This T cell receptor (beta chain) was obtained from a study of T cells in localized non-small cell lung cancer (dated by TCRdb to the early 2020s). A note on the overall study: The study analyzed T cell repertoires of under 250 early-stage NSCLC patients, comparing tumors and uninvolved tumor-adjacent lungs. The cohort consisted of 200 to 300 treatment-naive NSCLC patients whose localized lung tumors had been resected. A mean age of around 69 years was recorded for the NSCLC patients, of whom 120 to 150 were male and around 100 were female. What the work shows at the level of the full study, not this receptor alone: Multi-region tumor sequencing was not performed, so intratumor heterogeneity could not be excluded. Higher T cell density in blood was associated with longer overall survival, whereas higher clonality in adjacent lung was associated with shorter survival. Of the top 100 tumor clones, a median of roughly 53 were detected in paired uninvolved adjacent lung; 28 were also among that lung's top 100. Because the study design was exploratory, TCR variables were selected using unadjusted p-values without false-discovery rate correction. Uninvolved tumor-adjacent lung showed the highest T cell clonality, higher than tumor, which suggests more focused antigenic responses in the uninvolved tumor-adjacent lung.

The immunoSEQ Assay was used to sequence TCR beta CDR3 regions from DNA. The published analysis was carried out like this. T cell density was computed as TCR beta template counts normalized to usable DNA estimated by amplifying housekeeping genes. Using the preseqR package, richness was estimated by extrapolating to 120,000 templates for tissue samples and 400,000 templates for PBMC samples. Clonality was taken to be one minus Pielou's evenness. To identify tissue-enriched TCRs, differential abundance testing was run on productive amino-acid clonotypes with a minimum total count of 5 and an alpha of 0.1. Repertoire overlap between compartments was quantified with the Jaccard Index and Morisita Overlap Index. TCR beta CDR3s were clustered by GLIPH together with public tetramer-defined viral CDR3s, and at least three viral sequences plus V-gene enrichment were required for viral motifs. The table was pulled from immuneACCESS by TCRdb, which kept in-frame rearrangements only. Such tables lose some clones; where checked, under half of the loss comes from unresolved V genes, and the rest has no known cause. The V and J calls and the clone size are those of that table, but D and trimming were determined from the DNA. The sample data list 40,000 to 60,000 clones, and around 81% of these were observed just once. Together, the top ten hold roughly 18% of the sample.

Concerning this clone itself: It has no known antigen specificity. Qualities for individual bases were not recorded, and no much larger clone is one base off.

CDR1 is given as SGHDT and CDR2 as YYEEEE, both from the germline V gene. Taken from cysteine to phenylalanine, the CDR3 has 13 residues. Only the CDR3 DNA stays, 39 bases, in frame from base 1. V is reduced by 0 bases and J by 8 bases, leaving a spacing of 12 bases between them. At diagnosis, tumor, uninvolved tumor-adjacent lung and peripheral blood were collected and then preserved as a mix of FFPE and fresh-frozen material. For TCR repertoire profiling, blood samples were analyzed in the form of peripheral blood mononuclear cells. The rearrangement joined TRBV5-6 to TRBJ2-7; no D gene can be assigned with confidence. The specimen was peripheral blood mononuclear cells, collected before any cancer treatment. This sequence was found in a man between 40 and 75 years old with stage III lung adenocarcinoma. The CDR3 here reads CASSLGGDSKQYF. The nucleotides are TGTGCCAGCAGCTTGGGAGGAGACTCGAAGCAGTACTTC.